A single sample is the source of the 8 T cell receptor beta chains below, sequenced in a study of T cell repertoires in ileal Crohn's disease. Time point denoted: neoterminal ileum biopsy at postoperative endoscopy, about 6 months after surgery. TCRdb keeps only in-frame clones here, not all; method: immunoSEQ multiplex PCR. The sample has about 1,500 clones, about 88% seen once; the top ten hold around 15%. The sample comprised ileal tissue. These receptors were collected from an adult with Crohn's disease.

As DNA, the CDR3 is TGTGCCAGCAGTTACGACGGGGGCTCCTACAATGAGCAGTTCTTC. Residues: CASSYDGGSYNEQFF. V is TRBV6-5 and J is TRBJ2-1, with D possibly matching TRBD2 (6 bases). The CDR3 sequence is 15 residues long. V dropped 2 bases and J dropped 0 bases, with 8 bases sitting between them. Germline lookup yields CDR1 MNHEY and CDR2 SVGAGI.

V and J are TRBV30 and TRBJ2-7; the D gene is possibly TRBD2 (5 bases). V was trimmed by 3 bases and J by 7 bases, leaving 13 bases between them. Germline V CDR1 and CDR2: GTSNPN, SVGIG (reference sequence). This CDR3 is built from 12 residues. The CDR3, as DNA: TGTGCCTGGAGCGAGTCCTCGGGGGAGCAGTACTTC. It yields the protein CAWSESSGEQYF.

This clone was seen only once. The J gene is TRBJ1-2, the V gene TRBV27; D may be TRBD1 (6 bases). V was shortened by 5 bases and J by 7 bases, with 26 bases between the two germline ends. CDR3 size: 17 residues. The germline V gene encodes CDR1 MNHEY and CDR2 SMNVEV (reference sequence). CDR3 sequence reads: CASSPSRDTGSLGGYTF. For the CDR3, the DNA is TGTGCCAGCAGTCCCTCCCGGGACACGGGGAGCTTGGGTGGCTACACCTTC.

The chain couples TRBV18 to TRBJ1-6, with D unresolved. This CDR3 contains 13 residues. Trimming removed 3 bases from V and 8 bases from J, with 8 bases in between. The germline gives CDR1 KGHSH, CDR2 LQKENI. The CDR3 here is CASSPGSDSPLHF. CDR3 coding DNA: TGTGCCAGCTCACCTGGAAGTGATTCACCCCTCCACTTT.

The chain couples TRBV6-1 to TRBJ1-1, with D perhaps matching TRBD1 (5 bases). The CDR3 runs to 13 residues. Germline CDR1 is MNHNS and CDR2 is SASEGT. CDR3 sequence: CVTIGVMGTEAFF. The DNA of the CDR3 is TGTGTCACTATAGGGGTCATGGGCACTGAAGCTTTCTTT.

This sequence joins TRBV28 and TRBJ2-2, with a tentative D call TRBD2 (6 bases). The CDR3 has 14 residues. V lost 3 bases and J 5 bases, leaving 10 bases between the germline ends. Germline V gene sequence: CDR1 MDHEN, CDR2 SYDVKM. The CDR3 DNA follows: TGTGCCAGCAGTTTCGGGGGACGGACCGGGGAGCTGTTTTTT. It translates to CASSFGGRTGELFF.

The V call is TRBV28, the J call TRBJ2-1; tentatively, D is TRBD1 (6 bases). There are 11 residues in the CDR3. CDR1 and CDR2 from the germline V gene are MDHEN and SYDVKM. V shed 5 bases and J shed 9 bases, with 8 bases lying between them. Written as DNA, the CDR3 is TGTGCCAGCAGTACAGGGATTGAGCAGTTCTTC. Translation gives CASSTGIEQFF. Supplemented by reference TRBV28 and TRBJ2-1, the full variable domain reads DVKVTQSSRYLVKRTGEKVFLECVQDMDHENMFWYRQDPGLGLRLIYFSYDVKMKEKGDIPEGYSVSREKKERFSLILESASTNQTSMYLCASSTGIEQFFGPGTRLTVL.

The J gene is TRBJ1-2, the V gene TRBV9, with 8 nucleotides matching TRBD1. The CDR3 totals 12 residues. CDR1 is SGDLS and CDR2 is YYNGEE in the germline V gene. Unmatched junction bases numbered 5, after V lost 5 bases and J lost 8 bases. The CDR3 DNA follows: TGTGCCAGCAGTCAGGGGGCTTGGGGCTACACCTTC. Its translation: CASSQGAWGYTF.